The next 28 T cell receptor beta chains were all read from a single sample in a study of cytomegalovirus exposure and HLA in healthy donors. The primer mix had 60 Vbeta and 13 Jbeta primers. Libraries were prepared by immunoSEQ multiplex PCR; TCRdb keeps only in-frame clonotypes and omits some of them. This table holds about 140,000 clones, just under 85% found once. Sequenced input: PBMCs. These receptor sequences come from a woman aged 40 to 50 in good health and CMV-seronegative.

The genes are TRBV19 and TRBJ2-1; 8 bases match TRBD2. There are 15 residues in the CDR3. The junction had 6 bases not matched to a gene; V was cut back by 4 bases and J by 4 bases. CDR1 and CDR2 from the germline V gene are LNHDA and SQIVND (reference sequence). The CDR3 sequence: CASSTRSGVYNEQFF. The CDR3 nucleotides read TGTGCCAGTAGTACACGTAGCGGGGTTTACAATGAGCAGTTCTTC.

In this sample, this clone turned up once. This sequence joins TRBV30 and TRBJ1-2, with a possible D match to TRBD1 (6 bases). The ends were cut back, 4 bases at V and 4 bases at J, with 7 bases in the middle. Germline loops: CDR1 GTSNPN, CDR2 SVGIG (reference sequence). The CDR3 contains 11 residues. The CDR3 is CAWTDSYGYTF. CDR3 in DNA: TGTGCCTGGACGGACAGCTATGGCTACACCTTC.

This clone was found once. The CDR3 loop reads CASSYFSGTGVNGYTF. In nucleotides, the CDR3 is TGTGCCAGCAGTTATTTTAGCGGGACAGGGGTAAATGGCTACACCTTC. This chain uses TRBV6-5 with TRBJ1-2; 10 nucleotides agree with TRBD1. Trimming removed 3 bases from V and 6 bases from J; junction bases left unmatched: 10. This CDR3 has 16 amino acids. CDR1 and CDR2 from the germline V gene are MNHEY and SVGAGI.

This chain uses TRBV4-2 with TRBJ2-7; TRBD2 might be the D (6 bases). Germline lookup yields CDR1 LGHNA and CDR2 YNFKEQ. V lost 0 bases and J lost 2, with 11 bases in between. This CDR3 region has 15 residues. The CDR3 loop reads CASSQDWRATYEQYF. In nucleotides, the CDR3 is TGTGCCAGCAGCCAAGATTGGAGGGCAACCTACGAGCAGTACTTC.

Only one count was recorded for this clone. The chain links TRBV7-6 to TRBJ2-2, with 12 nucleotides matching TRBD2. V shed 5 bases, J shed 4 bases, and the junction held 11 bases outside the gene matches. The CDR3 runs 18 residues. Germline V gene sequence: CDR1 SGHVS, CDR2 FNYEAQ. The CDR3 sequence is CASSLTTQGLAGTGELFF. CDR3 coding DNA: TGTGCCAGCAGCCTCACGACACAGGGACTAGCGGGCACCGGGGAGCTGTTTTTT. Full variable domain (outside the CDR3, taken from reference TRBV7-6 and TRBJ2-2): GAGVSQSPRYKVTKRGQDVALRCDPISGHVSLYWYRQALGQGPEFLTYFNYEAQQDKSGLPNDRFSAERPEGSISTLTIQRTEQRDSAMYRCASSLTTQGLAGTGELFFGEGSRLTVL.

The chain is built from TRBV6-5 and TRBJ2-7; possible D gene TRBD2, 6 bases. The germline gives CDR1 MNHEY, CDR2 SVGAGI. This CDR3 is built from 13 residues. The V end lost 5 bases, the J end lost 7 bases, and 15 bases lay between the germline ends. CDR3 amino acids: CASSREPYFEQYF. The CDR3 DNA sequence: TGTGCCAGCAGTCGGGAGCCCTATTTTGAGCAGTACTTC.

The sample holds a few counts of this clone. This chain connects TRBV11-2 to TRBJ2-4, with D maybe TRBD2 (5 bases). CDR3 size: 15 residues. Between the trimmed V and J ends, which lost 6 bases and 5 bases, there was a span of 17 bases. Germline V gives CDR1 SGHAT, CDR2 FQNNGV. The CDR3 region has the DNA TGTGCCAGCAGAACTCTCCGGGGTCGGGAAAACATTCAGTACTTC. It encodes CASRTLRGRENIQYF. The full variable domain, completed using reference TRBV11-2 and TRBJ2-4, is EAGVAQSPRYKIIEKRQSVAFWCNPISGHATLYWYQQILGQGPKLLIQFQNNGVVDDSQLPKDRFSAERLKGVDSTLKIQPAKLEDSAVYLCASRTLRGRENIQYFGAGTRLSVL.

CDR3 sequence reads: CTSSQARLAGGYQETQYF. CDR3 sequence (DNA): TGCACCAGCAGCCAAGCCAGACTAGCGGGAGGCTACCAAGAGACCCAGTACTTC. The chain joins TRBV1 to TRBJ2-5; the table calls TRBD2, which could not be checked here. TRBV1 is annotated as a pseudogene. The CDR3 consists of 18 residues.

The count of this clone is one. The rearrangement links TRBV13 to TRBJ2-1; no clear D gene. From germline, CDR1 is PRHDT and CDR2 FYEKMQ (reference sequence). Trimming took off 1 base at V and 5 bases at J, with 15 bases between the two ends. This CDR3 region has 16 residues. The CDR3 DNA reads as TGTGCCAGCAGCTTAGCGCACAGCCCCATCCACAATGAGCAGTTCTTC. As protein: CASSLAHSPIHNEQFF. Drawing the rest from reference TRBV13 and TRBJ2-1, the complete variable domain is AAGVIQSPRHLIKEKRETATLKCYPIPRHDTVYWYQQGPGQDPQFLISFYEKMQSDKGSIPDRFSAQQFSDYHSELNMSSLELGDSALYFCASSLAHSPIHNEQFFGPGTRLTVL.

The chain is built from TRBV18 and TRBJ2-2; no firm D call. Germline V gene lookup returns CDR1 KGHSH and CDR2 LQKENI. Trimming shortened V by 3 bases and J by 1 base, and 6 bases separated the two germline ends. This CDR3 spans 14 amino acids. DNA for the CDR3: TGTGCCAGCTCACCCGAGCGGAACACCGGGGAGCTGTTTTTT. Translation gives CASSPERNTGELFF. Combining the CDR3 with reference TRBV18 and TRBJ2-2 gives the whole variable domain NAGVMQNPRHLVRRRGQEARLRCSPMKGHSHVYWYRQLPEEGLKFMVYLQKENIIDESGMPKERFSAEFPKEGPSILRIQQVVRGDSAAYFCASSPERNTGELFFGEGSRLTVL.

This rearrangement joins TRBV4-3 to TRBJ1-4; tentative D call: TRBD1 (5 bases). CDR1 LGHNA and CDR2 YSLEER come from the germline V gene. The V end lost 1 base, the J end lost 5 bases, and 14 bases lay between the germline ends. The CDR3 runs 16 residues. The CDR3 nucleotides are TGCGCCAGCAGCCAAGTGGTGGGGCCAAGAAATGAAAAACTGTTTTTT. Protein sequence: CASSQVVGPRNEKLFF.

This sequence joins TRBV2 and TRBJ2-7; 8 bases are a match to TRBD2. CDR3 length: 13 residues. V was clipped by 7 bases and J by 7 bases; unmatched bases: 9. In germline, CDR1 is SNHLY, CDR2 FYNNEI. CDR3: CASTSGGLVEQYF. DNA of the CDR3: TGTGCCAGCACTTCGGGAGGGCTAGTGGAGCAGTACTTC.

This chain connects TRBV30 to TRBJ1-2; D is perhaps TRBD1 (5 bases). V was clipped by 3 bases and J by 6 bases, with 14 bases between them. This CDR3 has 13 amino acids. CDR1 is GTSNPN, CDR2 SVGIG, per germline (reference sequence). CDR3: CAWSRQPGDGYTF. As DNA, the CDR3 is TGTGCCTGGAGCCGACAGCCGGGAGATGGCTACACCTTC.

For this clone: Its ends do not fully match the called genes, so a read error is possible. Other nucleotide sequences in the sample specify the same CDR3. The chain is built from TRBV19 and TRBJ1-1; the D is unclear. This CDR3 spans 15 amino acids. Germline values: CDR1 LNHDA, CDR2 SQIVND (reference sequence). In nucleotides, the CDR3 is TGCGCCAGTAGTATTCGGATGGGAGTGAACACTGAAGCTTTCTTT. It specifies CASSIRMGVNTEAFF.

The gene calls are TRBV28 and TRBJ1-4, with a weak D call TRBD1 (5 bases). V was clipped by 4 bases and J by 7 bases, with 16 bases between them. The CDR3 contains 15 residues. CDR1 is MDHEN and CDR2 is SYDVKM in the germline V gene. The CDR3 spells CASSSGGGRGEKLFF. DNA of the CDR3: TGTGCCAGCAGTTCGGGGGGAGGGCGGGGTGAAAAACTGTTTTTT.

The chain has TRBV27 and TRBJ2-7; D might be TRBD1 (6 bases). Germline loops: CDR1 MNHEY, CDR2 SMNVEV (reference sequence). Between the trimmed V and J ends, which lost 4 bases and 5 bases, there was a span of 15 bases. The CDR3 sequence is 14 residues long. As DNA, the CDR3 is TGTGCCAGCAGTTATAGGGGGTGGGGCCACGAGCAGTACTTC. Protein: CASSYRGWGHEQYF.

The rearrangement links TRBV18 to TRBJ2-3, with D unclear. CDR1 is KGHSH, CDR2 LQKENI, per germline. This CDR3 contains 12 residues. V lost 5 bases and J lost 3, with 6 bases in between. The CDR3 DNA is TGTGCCAGCTCATACGGTACAGATACGCAGTATTTT. It is translated as CASSYGTDTQYF.

The chain links TRBV7-9 to TRBJ1-1; D perhaps matches TRBD1 (5 bases). In germline, CDR1 is SEHNR, CDR2 FQNEAQ (reference sequence). This CDR3 contains 14 residues. With 2 bases removed from V and 8 bases from J, the gap between germline ends came to 15 bases. CDR3 nucleotide sequence: TGTGCCAGCAGCTTAAGGGGTCCTGAACGAGAAGCTTTCTTT. Amino acid sequence: CASSLRGPEREAFF.

The chain couples TRBV28 to TRBJ1-1, with D possibly TRBD1 on 5 matching bases. The germline V gene has CDR1 MDHEN and CDR2 SYDVKM. The CDR3 runs 15 residues. V lost 8 bases and J lost 3, with 19 bases in between. For the CDR3, the DNA is TGTGCCAGCGCGAACCAACAGGCCGGCTACACTGAAGCTTTCTTT. This codes for CASANQQAGYTEAFF.

The chain has TRBV7-9 and TRBJ2-5, with D unresolved. Trimming removed 5 bases from V and 0 bases from J, with 10 bases in between. There are 14 residues in the CDR3. Germline values: CDR1 SEHNR, CDR2 FQNEAQ (reference sequence). This chain's CDR3 is CASSRPGHQETQYF. CDR3 bases: TGTGCCAGCAGCCGTCCCGGTCACCAAGAGACCCAGTACTTC.

The chain combines TRBV6-5 with TRBJ1-4, with a tentative D call TRBD1 (5 bases). The CDR3 runs 14 residues. V lost 2 bases to trimming and J lost 3 bases, with 7 bases between them. Germline V gene lookup returns CDR1 MNHEY and CDR2 SVGAGI. CDR3 loop: CASSYRGSNEKLFF. CDR3 bases: TGTGCCAGCAGTTACAGGGGTTCTAATGAAAAACTGTTTTTT.

This rearrangement joins TRBV9 to TRBJ2-1; 8 bases are shared with TRBD2. V gave up 3 bases and J gave up 9 bases; unmatched junction bases: 5. CDR1 and CDR2 (germline): SGDLS, YYNGEE. The CDR3 extends over 13 amino acids. CDR3 DNA sequence: TGTGCCAGCAGCGCGGGAGGGAGAACTGAGCAGTTCTTC. This codes for CASSAGGRTEQFF.

This clone was detected a few times. V gene TRBV11-2 combines with J gene TRBJ2-7; 10 bases match TRBD2. The V gene end was trimmed by 5 bases and the J gene end by 5 bases; junction bases not matched to a gene: 15. This CDR3 has 17 amino acids. CDR1 and CDR2 (germline): SGHAT, FQNNGV. Here the CDR3 DNA reads TGTGCCAGCAGCCGAACCCCAGTAGCGGGAGGAACCGACGAGCAGTACTTC. Protein sequence: CASSRTPVAGGTDEQYF.

V and J are TRBV18 and TRBJ2-7; 8 nucleotides match TRBD1. The germline V gene has CDR1 KGHSH and CDR2 LQKENI. This CDR3 spans 15 amino acids. J gave up 3 bases and V 4 bases, and 8 bases lay outside the gene matches. CDR3 DNA: TGTGCCAGCTCACAAAGACAGGGGTTAGTCTACGAGCAGTACTTC. Translation gives CASSQRQGLVYEQYF.

The CDR3 bases are TGCGCCAGCAGCCAAGCTCTGGGCAACCAAGAGACCCAGTACTTC. This sequence encodes CASSQALGNQETQYF. The chain recombines TRBV4-3 with TRBJ2-5; D ambiguous. Germline V gene data show CDR1 as LGHNA and CDR2 as YSLEER. Trimming cost V 1 base and J 0 bases, with 9 bases left between them. The CDR3 is 15 residues long.

This clone occurred once. This chain joins TRBV7-9 and TRBJ2-5; TRBD1 aligns across 7 bases. Germline CDR1 SEHNR, CDR2 FQNEAQ (reference sequence). After removal of 5 bases from V and 9 bases from J, the junction contained 9 bases not matched to a gene. The CDR3 is made up of 13 amino acids. The CDR3 DNA sequence: TGTGCCAGCAGCGCCAACACAGGGGATGCCCAGTACTTC. Encoded protein: CASSANTGDAQYF.

The count of this clone is one. The chain employs TRBV28 and TRBJ1-1, with D possibly being TRBD1 (6 bases). Looked up from germline, CDR1 is MDHEN and CDR2 is SYDVKM. Between the trimmed V and J ends, which lost 5 bases and 2 bases, there was a span of 9 bases. This CDR3 is 13 amino acids long. The CDR3 reads CASSTRGNTEAFF. As DNA, the CDR3 is TGTGCCAGCAGTACCAGGGGAAACACTGAAGCTTTCTTT.

This clone showed up just once. V usage is TRBV5-1 and J usage is TRBJ1-2; a possible D gene is TRBD1 (6 bases). Trimming left V 6 bases short and J 4 bases short, with 16 bases between. Germline V gene sequence: CDR1 SGHRS, CDR2 YFSETQ. The CDR3 is 14 residues long. The CDR3 spells CASNLSGTPYGYTF. In DNA form, the CDR3 reads TGCGCCAGCAACCTTTCCGGGACACCCTATGGCTACACCTTC.